A single sample is the source of the 14 T cell receptor beta chains below, sequenced in a study of shared clonotypes between healthy human individuals. The method was immunoSEQ multiplex PCR; TCRdb's version includes in-frame clones alone and lacks a portion of them. This table holds about 2.4 million clones, over 85% found once. Sequenced material: naive CD4+ T cells from PBMCs. Specified subset: CD45RA+ positively selected. The receptor set was obtained from a man aged 18 to 30 in good health. Some clones in this sample may be carry-over from other donors' samples.

The chain joins TRBV7-2 to TRBJ1-2, with TRBD1 matching 9 bases. The ends lost 6 bases at V and 4 bases at J; junction bases unmatched: 15. CDR1 is SGHTA and CDR2 is FQGNSA in the germline V gene. The CDR3 contains 17 residues. CDR3 protein: CASSEGGQGDYSYGYTF. The CDR3 DNA follows: TGTGCCAGCAGTGAGGGGGGACAGGGAGATTATAGCTATGGCTACACCTTC.

The CDR3 region is CASSQEGGRAFETQYF. In DNA form, the CDR3 reads TGTGCCAGCAGCCAAGAGGGCGGGAGGGCCTTCGAGACCCAGTACTTC. The chain employs TRBV4-2 and TRBJ2-5, with 9 positions matching TRBD2. V was pared by 0 bases and J by 5 bases, with 7 bases of the junction left unmatched. CDR1 and CDR2 from the germline V gene are LGHNA and YNFKEQ. The CDR3 is 16 residues long.

V gene TRBV5-5 combines with J gene TRBJ2-7; D is possibly TRBD1 or TRBD2 (5 bases each). V was shortened by 4 bases and J by 3 bases, with 11 bases between the two germline ends. The CDR3 runs to 13 residues. From germline, CDR1 is SGHKS and CDR2 YYEKEE (reference sequence). The CDR3 DNA sequence: TGTGCCAGCAGCCTCACGGGACGCTACGAGCAGTACTTC. Translating gives CASSLTGRYEQYF.

The chain carries TRBV11-2 and TRBJ2-1, with TRBD1 matching 7 bases. The CDR3 runs to 14 residues. With 5 bases clipped from V and 6 bases from J, the junction kept 7 bases outside the gene matches. Germline assignment: CDR1 SGHAT and CDR2 FQNNGV. The CDR3: CASSLGTAANEQFF. The CDR3 region has the DNA TGTGCCAGCAGCCTGGGGACAGCTGCCAATGAGCAGTTCTTC. Full variable domain (rest looked up from reference TRBV11-2 and TRBJ2-1): EAGVAQSPRYKIIEKRQSVAFWCNPISGHATLYWYQQILGQGPKLLIQFQNNGVVDDSQLPKDRFSAERLKGVDSTLKIQPAKLEDSAVYLCASSLGTAANEQFFGPGTRLTVL.

J is TRBJ2-7 and V is TRBV18; a possible D gene is TRBD1 (5 bases). This CDR3 has 13 amino acids. Germline CDR1 and CDR2: KGHSH and LQKENI. The V gene lost 3 bases and the J gene lost 7 bases, with 13 bases spanning the gap. Here the CDR3 DNA reads TGTGCCAGCTCACCGGGGCTCCAATATGAGCAGTACTTC. This encodes CASSPGLQYEQYF.

The J gene is TRBJ2-5, the V gene TRBV5-4; 7 bases match TRBD1. Losses at the gene ends were 4 bases for V and 2 bases for J; bases not matched to a gene: 8. CDR3 length equals 15 residues. Germline assignment: CDR1 SGHNT and CDR2 YYREEE (reference sequence). The CDR3 here is CASSQGPGQQETQYF. CDR3 DNA sequence: TGTGCCAGCAGCCAGGGACCGGGACAGCAAGAGACCCAGTACTTC.

This sequence joins TRBV19 and TRBJ2-6, with TRBD1 matching over 7 bases. This CDR3 contains 15 residues. Germline V lookup: CDR1 LNHDA, CDR2 SQIVND (reference sequence). Losses at the gene ends were 8 bases for V and 3 bases for J; bases not matched to a gene: 7. The CDR3 coding sequence is TGTGCCAGTGATGAGGGGGCGCTTGGGGCCAACGTCCTGACTTTC. Translation: CASDEGALGANVLTF.

The CDR3 region is CASSQENWRLSTDTQYF. CDR3 bases: TGTGCCAGCAGCCAAGAGAATTGGCGGCTTAGCACAGATACGCAGTATTTT. The rearrangement links TRBV4-2 to TRBJ2-3; no clear D. The CDR3 contains 17 residues. The V gene's germline CDR1 is LGHNA and CDR2 YNFKEQ. V lost 0 bases and J lost 0, with 13 bases in between.

This chain links TRBV29-1 with TRBJ2-7, with D maybe TRBD1 (5 bases). The CDR3 consists of 13 residues. CDR1 is SQVTM and CDR2 is ANQGSEA in the germline V gene. Between the trimmed V and J ends, which lost 7 bases and 4 bases, there was a span of 17 bases. The CDR3, as DNA: TGCAGCGGAAGGGTCTCGACAGATTACGAGCAGTACTTC. It yields the protein CSGRVSTDYEQYF.

This chain uses TRBV19 with TRBJ1-2, with 8 bases matching TRBD1. The CDR3 runs 12 residues. CDR1 LNHDA and CDR2 SQIVND come from the germline V gene (reference sequence). The CDR3 DNA follows: TGTGCTACGGAGGACAGGGTTTATGGCTACACCTTC. It yields the protein CATEDRVYGYTF.

The gene calls are TRBV25-1 and TRBJ1-2, with D maybe TRBD1 (5 bases). The V end was cut by 2 bases, the J end by 5 bases, with 15 bases between. The CDR3 is 15 amino acids. The germline V gene encodes CDR1 MGHDK and CDR2 SYGVNS. CDR3 sequence reads: CASSEPRGVGYGYTF. The CDR3 DNA is TGTGCCAGCAGTGAACCAAGAGGGGTTGGGTATGGCTACACCTTC.

Written as DNA, the CDR3 is TGTGCCAGCTCACGCATTTACGGGACAGGGGTTCTTGGGGCCAACGTCCTGACTTTC. Amino acids: CASSRIYGTGVLGANVLTF. This chain connects TRBV18 to TRBJ2-6; 10 bases are shared with TRBD1. The germline V gene encodes CDR1 KGHSH and CDR2 LQKENI. The CDR3 runs to 19 residues. The ends lost 4 bases at V and 3 bases at J; junction bases unmatched: 12.

J is TRBJ2-3 and V is TRBV7-3; D perhaps matches TRBD2 (6 bases). Trimming pared 2 bases from V and 1 base from J, leaving 10 bases between. The CDR3 has 15 residues. CDR1 and CDR2 from the germline V gene are SGHTA and FQGTGA. CDR3 residues: CASSLGGFGTDTQYF. In nucleotides, the CDR3 is TGTGCCAGCAGCTTAGGGGGGTTTGGCACAGATACGCAGTATTTT.

J is TRBJ1-2 and V is TRBV7-9; 10 bases are a match to TRBD1. Germline V CDR1 and CDR2: SEHNR, FQNEAQ (reference sequence). The CDR3 is 13 amino acids. Germline trimming cut 5 bases from V and 6 bases from J; bases unmatched to any gene: 3. CDR3 region: CASSGGTGDGYTF. The CDR3 nucleotides are TGTGCCAGCAGCGGTGGGACAGGGGATGGCTACACCTTC.